This TCR beta chain was sequenced during a study of TIL therapy for anti-PD-1-resistant metastatic lung cancer. Time point noted: pre-treatment sample, taken before nivolumab and TIL therapy. The tumor samples were excised metastases, mostly pleural nodules or supraclavicular lymph nodes. The CDR3 runs to 12 residues. V dropped 2 bases and J dropped 4 bases, with 5 bases sitting between them. Germline V gives CDR1 SGHDN, CDR2 FVKESK. This was the immunoSEQ v3 assay. Assay used: immunoSEQ multiplex PCR; TCRdb lists only in-frame clones, some missing. The table shows some 11,000 clones, with less than 75% occurring only once.

Here the sequenced sample was tumor tissue, taken at baseline. The chain employs TRBV14 and TRBJ1-2, with D unresolved. The TCR was taken from a person aged 25-80 years with non-small cell lung cancer. CDR3 coding DNA: TGTGCCAGCAGCCAACACAGCTATGGCTACACCTTC. Translation gives CASSQHSYGYTF.